The 15 T cell receptor beta chains given below trace back to one sample, sequenced in a study of CD8+CD57+ T cells in acquired aplastic anemia (dated by TCRdb to about 2018). Sequencing relied on an Illumina HiSeq 2000. Genomic DNA served as template for TCR beta VDJ combination and CDR3 sequence profiling. The raw public reads went through TCRdb reprocessing: fastp at Q25, MiXCR clone calling, in-frame beta chains kept. Under each unique CDR3 protein, matching rows form one entry showing the most common genes and DNA. Within this sample are around 250,000 distinct CDR3 sequences, with roughly half of them counted one time only. Together, the top ten hold 6.5% to 10% of the sample. The sequenced material came from sorted CD4+, CD8+, or CD8+CD57+ T cells (not recorded which) from PBMCs. The source is a human donor with severe aplastic anemia or a healthy control (not recorded which).

Note on this clonotype: Mismatch with germline at one junction end may stem from a read error. The rearrangement joins TRBV7-8 to TRBJ1-1, with a possible D match to TRBD1 (6 bases). This CDR3 comprises 14 residues. Germline V gives CDR1 SGHVS, CDR2 FQNEAQ. The CDR3 here is CASTLAGAHTEAFF. The CDR3 DNA reads TGTGCCAGCACCTTAGCGGGGGCGCACACTGAAGCTTTCTTT.

J is TRBJ2-1 and V is TRBV20-1; maybe TRBD2 (6 bases). The DNA end is more similar to TRBJ2-7, so the J call may be wrong. The CDR3 has 13 residues. CDR1 DFQATT and CDR2 SNEGSKA come from the germline V gene (reference sequence). CDR3 DNA: TGCAGTGCTAGAGAGGGGGGAGTGTACGAGCAGTACTTC. It yields the protein CSAREGGVYEQYF.

This clonotype was recorded a few times. CDR3: CASSGVGSGGTDTQYF. CDR3 DNA sequence: TGTGCCAGCAGTGGAGTCGGTAGCGGGGGCACAGATACGCAGTATTTT. The rearrangement uses TRBV6-5 and TRBJ2-3; 8 bases line up with TRBD2. Germline trimming cut 5 bases from V and 1 base from J; bases unmatched to any gene: 8. The CDR3 loop spans 16 amino acids. Germline values: CDR1 MNHEY, CDR2 SVGAGI.

This clonotype was recorded once. In nucleotides, the CDR3 is TGCAGTGCTAGAGATCCGGGGGGGAATCAGCCCCAGCATTTT. Its protein is CSARDPGGNQPQHF. The chain employs TRBV20-1 and TRBJ1-5; TRBD1 might be the D (5 bases). The V gene's germline CDR1 is DFQATT and CDR2 SNEGSKA (reference sequence). V dropped 0 bases and J dropped 4 bases, with 10 bases sitting between them. The length of the CDR3 is 14 residues.

CDR3 sequence reads: CASSLERLQTGIYGYTF. DNA for the CDR3: TGTGCCAGCAGCTTGGAGCGCCTACAGACAGGGATCTATGGCTACACCTTC. V and J are TRBV5-4 and TRBJ1-2; 7 nucleotides agree with TRBD1. CDR1 is SGHNT and CDR2 is YYREEE in the germline V gene (reference sequence). With V trimmed by 0 bases and J by 4 bases, 12 bases remained unmatched. This CDR3 region has 17 residues.

On this clonotype: The CDR3 ends on some other residue instead of the conserved phenylalanine or tryptophan, so this is likely a read error. CDR3 amino acids: CASSLAPGQDFEQYI. The CDR3 DNA reads TGCGCCAGCAGCTTGGCCCCGGGACAGGACTTCGAGCAGTACATC. The chain links TRBV5-1 to TRBJ2-7; 8 bases map to TRBD1. The CDR3 is 15 residues long. Germline values: CDR1 SGHRS, CDR2 YFSETQ. Losses at the gene ends were 0 bases for V and 6 bases for J; bases not matched to a gene: 8.

There are many counts of this clonotype. The chain employs TRBV3-1 and TRBJ2-5, with 11 nucleotides matching TRBD2. Unmatched junction bases numbered 1, after V lost 0 bases and J lost 7 bases. The CDR3 is 14 amino acids. The germline gives CDR1 LGHDT, CDR2 YNNKEL (reference sequence). CDR3 loop: CASSQDGTSGTQYF. The CDR3 DNA sequence: TGTGCCAGCAGCCAAGATGGGACTAGCGGGACCCAGTACTTC.

This clonotype appeared a few times. This chain links TRBV3-1 with TRBJ2-3; 8 bases are shared with TRBD2. This CDR3 spans 15 amino acids. Per the germline V gene, CDR1 is LGHDT and CDR2 is YNNKEL (reference sequence). The trim removed 2 bases at V and 8 bases at J, leaving 9 bases unmatched. CDR3 nucleotide sequence: TGTGCCAGCAGCCAACCCGGGGGGGCCTGGGTTACGCAGTATTTT. This encodes CASSQPGGAWVTQYF.

Only a few counts were recorded for this clonotype. This rearrangement joins TRBV5-8 to TRBJ1-2; possibly TRBD1 for D (5 bases). Trimming cost V 5 bases and J 4 bases, with 12 bases left between them. This CDR3 contains 13 residues. Germline CDR1 is SGHTS and CDR2 is YDEGEE. CDR3 amino acids: CASRYARGYGYTF. For the CDR3, the DNA is TGTGCCAGCAGATATGCTAGGGGCTATGGCTACACCTTC.

This clonotype was counted many times. The CDR3 sequence: CASSRTRGQGLYQPQHF. The DNA of the CDR3 is TGTGCCAGCAGCCGAACCCGGGGACAGGGTTTGTATCAGCCCCAGCATTTT. This chain uses TRBV6-5 with TRBJ1-5; 9 nucleotides align to TRBD1. There are 17 residues in the CDR3. CDR1 is MNHEY, CDR2 SVGAGI, per germline. V gave up 6 bases and J gave up 5 bases; unmatched junction bases: 14.

The V gene is TRBV10-3, the J gene TRBJ2-5; 14 bases line up with TRBD2. CDR1 and CDR2 (germline): ENHRY, SYGVKD. Trimming cost V 6 bases and J 4 bases; bases outside gene matches: 1. The CDR3 sequence is 14 residues long. CDR3 sequence (DNA): TGTGCCATCAGGACTAGCGGGGGGGGAGAGACCCAGTACTTC. This codes for CAIRTSGGGETQYF.

The CDR3 region is CASSLGWGRDYGYTF. As DNA, the CDR3 is TGTGCCAGCAGCTTAGGGTGGGGTAGGGACTATGGCTACACCTTC. The chain has TRBV7-9 and TRBJ1-2; no firm D call. This CDR3 is built from 15 residues. V was clipped by 1 base and J by 3 bases, with 12 bases between them. CDR1 and CDR2 (germline): SEHNR, FQNEAQ (reference sequence).

In its sample, this clonotype was seen a few times. This chain links TRBV20-1 with TRBJ2-3; D uncertain. This CDR3 is 12 amino acids long. V lost 3 bases, J lost 4 bases, and 8 bases lay in between. CDR1 is DFQATT, CDR2 SNEGSKA, per germline (reference sequence). CDR3 in amino acids: CSARISPDTQYF. CDR3 in DNA: TGCAGTGCTAGGATTAGTCCAGATACGCAGTATTTT.

This rearrangement joins TRBV7-2 to TRBJ1-2; D is perhaps TRBD1 (5 bases). The CDR3 totals 15 residues. CDR1 and CDR2 (germline): SGHTA, FQGNSA. V was clipped by 0 bases and J by 0 bases, with 8 bases between them. CDR3 residues: CASSLAEGTNYGYTF. The CDR3 region has the DNA TGTGCCAGCAGCTTAGCGGAGGGGACTAACTATGGCTACACCTTC.

This clonotype was seen a handful of times. The chain has TRBV7-2 and TRBJ1-1; 7 bases map to TRBD1. V was clipped by 5 bases and J by 4 bases; unmatched bases: 10. Germline CDR1 SGHTA, CDR2 FQGNSA. This CDR3 has 15 residues. The CDR3 region has the DNA TGTGCCAGCAGCCGCCAGGGACAGCTGAGCACTGAAGCTTTCTTT. It encodes CASSRQGQLSTEAFF.